This TCR beta chain emerged from a study of vaccination effects on CD4 cells after COVID-19. Cells that had been cultured for 10 days were the source of isolated CD4+ T cells. By PCR, the person was confirmed to have had SARS-CoV-2 infection between March and December 2020. Comments on this clone: Its cognate antigen is unknown.

Measured with immunoSEQ multiplex PCR; TCRdb has only the in-frame clones, and not every one. This sample has about 46,000 clones, with 60% to 80% found just once. V was pared by 1 base and J by 0 bases, with 9 bases between. This CDR3 has 15 amino acids. Germline V gives CDR1 LNHNV, CDR2 YYDKDF (reference sequence). This TCR was recovered from a human donor who had a prior SARS-CoV-2 infection. This chain links TRBV15 with TRBJ1-1; the D is unclear. The starting material was CD4+ T cells from PBMCs cultured without peptide, obtained before COVID-19 vaccination. CDR3 coding DNA: TGTGCCACCAGCAGAGGCGGATCCATGAACACTGAAGCTTTCTTT. Protein sequence: CATSRGGSMNTEAFF. The complete variable domain, with remaining parts taken from reference TRBV15 and TRBJ1-1, reads DAMVIQNPRYQVTQFGKPVTLSCSQTLNHNVMYWYQQKSSQAPKLLFHYYDKDFNNEADTPDNFQSRRPNTSFCFLDIRSPGLGDTAMYLCATSRGGSMNTEAFFGQGTRLTVV.